A selection of T cell receptor beta chains follows, all from one sample in a study of breast tumors, draining lymph nodes, adjacent tissues. TCRdb re-called the multiplex PCR reads through MiXCR, storing one row per CDR3 protein. This table holds around 150,000 distinct CDR3 sequences, 20% to 25% found once. Material for sequencing was axillary lymph node tissue. Receptors were obtained from a female donor with breast cancer. Some clones in this sample may be carry-over from other donors' samples. CDR3s include the opening cysteine and the closing phenylalanine or tryptophan. The D gene is left open where the match is weak. The size field is filled for only some rows; it gives once, few, many or a size class.

cdr3_nt: TGCGCCAGCCGCTCGATCGGGGAAAAATACAATGAGCAGTTCTTC
cdr3_aa: CASRSIGEKYNEQFF
clone_size: many
v_call: TRBV5-1
d_call: -
j_call: TRBJ2-1

cdr3_nt: TGTGCCAGCAGTAGGGGAACAGGGTTTAGGGAGCAGTACTTC
cdr3_aa: CASSRGTGFREQYF
clone_size: few
v_call: TRBV28
d_call: -
j_call: TRBJ2-7

cdr3_nt: TGTGCCAGCAGCTTGGCCGGGGTTAACTATGGCTACACCTTC
cdr3_aa: CASSLAGVNYGYTF
clone_size: many
v_call: TRBV5-6
d_call: -
j_call: TRBJ1-2

cdr3_nt: TGTGCCAGCAGCTCCAGGGATGAGACCCAGTACTTC
cdr3_aa: CASSSRDETQYF
clone_size: many
v_call: TRBV11-3
d_call: -
j_call: TRBJ2-5

cdr3_nt: TGTGCCAGCAGTTACTCGGGCCTAGCTGTCACCGGGGAGCTGTTTTTT
cdr3_aa: CASSYSGLAVTGELFF
clone_size: -
v_call: TRBV6-5
d_call: -
j_call: TRBJ2-2

cdr3_nt: TGTGCCAGCAGCCCCGGCGGGAACTACGAGCAGTACTTC
cdr3_aa: CASSPGGNYEQYF
clone_size: many
v_call: TRBV3-1
d_call: -
j_call: TRBJ2-7

cdr3_nt: TGTGCCAGCAGCTTGATGGGGGCCCACACCTACGAGCAGTACTTC
cdr3_aa: CASSLMGAHTYEQYF
clone_size: many
v_call: TRBV5-6
d_call: -
j_call: TRBJ2-7

cdr3_nt: TGTGCCAGCAGCGCACGTAGCGGGAGAGGCGGCACCGGGGAGCTGTTTTTT
cdr3_aa: CASSARSGRGGTGELFF
clone_size: many
v_call: TRBV7-9
d_call: TRBD2
j_call: TRBJ2-2

cdr3_nt: TGCAGTGCTCAGACTAGCGGGAGAGGCCGAGAGACCCAGTACTTC
cdr3_aa: CSAQTSGRGRETQYF
clone_size: many
v_call: TRBV20-1
d_call: TRBD2
j_call: TRBJ2-5

cdr3_nt: TGTGCCAGCAGCGGAGGACTAGCGGGACCCTACGAGCAGTACTTC
cdr3_aa: CASSGGLAGPYEQYF
clone_size: many
v_call: TRBV9
d_call: TRBD2
j_call: TRBJ2-7

cdr3_nt: TGTGCCACCAGTGATTTTGGACTAGGCACAGATACGCAGTATTTT
cdr3_aa: CATSDFGLGTDTQYF
clone_size: -
v_call: TRBV24-1
d_call: TRBD2
j_call: TRBJ2-3

cdr3_nt: TGTGCCTGGAGTGTACTGATGGGGGGCCGGTTCTTC
cdr3_aa: CAWSVLMGGRFF
clone_size: few
v_call: TRBV30
d_call: -
j_call: TRBJ2-1

cdr3_nt: TGTGCCAGCAGCTCCCCGGCGACAGCAAGGACTAGCGCCTCCTACGAGCAGTACTTC
cdr3_aa: CASSSPATARTSASYEQYF
clone_size: few
v_call: TRBV28
d_call: TRBD2
j_call: TRBJ2-7

cdr3_nt: TGTGCCAGCAGCCCCTATATTACAGGGGGCAATCAGCCCCAGCATTTT
cdr3_aa: CASSPYITGGNQPQHF
clone_size: many
v_call: TRBV6-1
d_call: TRBD1
j_call: TRBJ1-5

cdr3_nt: TGTGCCAGCAGTTCCGACGGGATGGGGAAATCTGGGGCCAACGTCCTGACTTTC
cdr3_aa: CASSSDGMGKSGANVLTF
clone_size: -
v_call: TRBV10-1
d_call: -
j_call: TRBJ2-6

cdr3_nt: TGTGCCATCAGTCAGACTAGCGGGTTGTACGAGCAGTACTTC
cdr3_aa: CAISQTSGLYEQYF
clone_size: many
v_call: TRBV10-3
d_call: TRBD2
j_call: TRBJ2-7

cdr3_nt: TGCGCCAGCATCCACGGAGTAGGAAGGGGGACAAATGAGCAGTTCTTC
cdr3_aa: CASIHGVGRGTNEQFF
clone_size: -
v_call: TRBV4-3
d_call: -
j_call: TRBJ2-1

cdr3_nt: TGTGCCAGCAGCCACAGGGGGGAGCAGTACTTC
cdr3_aa: CASSHRGEQYF
clone_size: many
v_call: TRBV3-1
d_call: TRBD1
j_call: TRBJ2-7

cdr3_nt: TGCGCCAGCAGCGGAGGACAGACAGGGGCCCAGTACTTC
cdr3_aa: CASSGGQTGAQYF
clone_size: many
v_call: TRBV10-1
d_call: TRBD1
j_call: TRBJ2-5

cdr3_nt: TGCAGTGGAATGGAAAGGGTGGGCGAAAAACTGTTTTTT
cdr3_aa: CSGMERVGEKLFF
clone_size: many
v_call: TRBV20-1
d_call: -
j_call: TRBJ1-4

cdr3_nt: TGTGCCAGCAGTTTCAGTTCTAGCGGGATTACCTCCTACGAGCAGTACTTC
cdr3_aa: CASSFSSSGITSYEQYF
clone_size: many
v_call: TRBV6-5
d_call: TRBD2
j_call: TRBJ2-7

cdr3_nt: TGTGCCAGCAGTTTGCGGGGAACAAGGGATGAGCAGTTCTTC
cdr3_aa: CASSLRGTRDEQFF
clone_size: many
v_call: TRBV12-3/TRBV12-4
d_call: -
j_call: TRBJ2-1

cdr3_nt: TGTGCCAGCAATGTCGCGGGAGATCCCGGGGAGCTGTTTTTT
cdr3_aa: CASNVAGDPGELFF
clone_size: many
v_call: TRBV5-6
d_call: TRBD2
j_call: TRBJ2-2

cdr3_nt: TGTGCCTGGAAATTATACGGAGGACAGGGGGAATCACCCCTCCACTTT
cdr3_aa: CAWKLYGGQGESPLHF
clone_size: few
v_call: TRBV30
d_call: TRBD1
j_call: TRBJ1-6

cdr3_nt: TGTGCCAGCAGCTTTAAACTATGGGAGCTGTTTTTT
cdr3_aa: CASSFKLWELFF
clone_size: many
v_call: TRBV7-9
d_call: -
j_call: TRBJ2-2

cdr3_nt: TGCGCCAGCAACAGGGTTGCGGGGGCGAACTCTGGGGCCAACGTCCTGACTTTC
cdr3_aa: CASNRVAGANSGANVLTF
clone_size: many
v_call: TRBV5-1
d_call: -
j_call: TRBJ2-6

cdr3_nt: TGTGCCTGGAGCGGGACTATCTACCAAGAGACCCAGTACTTC
cdr3_aa: CAWSGTIYQETQYF
clone_size: few
v_call: TRBV30
d_call: TRBD2
j_call: TRBJ2-5

cdr3_nt: TGTGCCAGCAGTTCCACAGGGAGAGATACGCAGTATTTT
cdr3_aa: CASSSTGRDTQYF
clone_size: many
v_call: TRBV6-6
d_call: -
j_call: TRBJ2-3

cdr3_nt: TGTGCCAGCAGTGAGAAGGGGGGCGGCTACAATGAGCAGTTCTTC
cdr3_aa: CASSEKGGGYNEQFF
clone_size: many
v_call: TRBV2
d_call: -
j_call: TRBJ2-1